This TCR beta chain was captured in a study of blood T cell repertoires in COVID-19. Study in general: Acute and convalescent COVID-19 samples came from the United States, Italy and Spain. PBMCs, B-cell-depleted T cells, or T cells were the source of the cDNA or gDNA that made up the material.

The length of the CDR3 is 16 residues. Trimming removed 2 bases at V and 0 bases at J, with 9 bases between. The germline gives CDR1 SGHRS, CDR2 YFSETQ. As handled by the study authors: Estimates of nucleated cell counts were drawn from the amplification of reference gene primers. The assay was immunoSEQ multiplex PCR, and TCRdb's table has in-frame clones only and misses some. The D gene and trimming were derived from the DNA, and the V and J assignments and clone size from that table. The sample contains some 200,000 clones, roughly 87% of which appear only once. The source material was peripheral blood. The source is a man aged 60 to 75 with active or convalescent COVID-19. The chain uses TRBV5-1 and TRBJ1-6; D gene ambiguous. The CDR3 DNA is TGCGCCAGCAGCTTCGGTCACGTCTCCTATAATTCACCCCTCCACTTT. Translating it yields CASSFGHVSYNSPLHF.